A single sample is the source of the 18 T cell receptor beta chains below, sequenced in a study of metastatic and nonmetastatic thyroid tumors. TCRdb re-analyzed the PCR reads through MiXCR. The sample contains several thousand clones, approximately 32% of which appear only once. Ahead of thyroid surgery, no patient had received treatment of any kind. Sequencing was done on a sample of tumor tissue. All receptors derive from a female donor with papillary thyroid cancer or a benign thyroid nodule (not recorded which). Some clones in this sample may be carry-over from other donors' samples.

This clone has more than one count but fewer than ten. Germline and junction disagree at one end, which may indicate a read error. This chain links TRBV28 with TRBJ2-7; 7 bases are shared with TRBD1. The CDR3 length is 14 residues. CDR1 is MDHEN, CDR2 SYDVKM, per germline. As DNA, the CDR3 is TGTTCCAGCAGTTCCAGACAGGGCTTCCACGAGCAGTACTTC. This gives the protein CSSSSRQGFHEQYF.

By frequency in the sample, this clone is medium-sized. The genes are TRBV2 and TRBJ1-3; TRBD1 is a possible D gene (5 bases). The CDR3 covers 15 residues. Germline V CDR1 and CDR2: SNHLY, FYNNEI. Trimming cost V 7 bases and J 0 bases, with 13 bases left between them. In DNA form, the CDR3 reads TGTGCCAGCACTGTAGGACAAAGCTCTGGAAACACCATATATTTT. Its translation: CASTVGQSSGNTIYF. The full variable domain, rest sourced from reference TRBV2 and TRBJ1-3, is EPEVTQTPSHQVTQMGQEVILRCVPISNHLYFYWYRQILGQKVEFLVSFYNNEISEKSEIFDDQFSVERPDGSNFTLKIRSTKLEDSAMYFCASTVGQSSGNTIYFGEGSWLTVV.

The rearrangement joins TRBV20-1 to TRBJ2-3; 7 bases fit TRBD2. V trimming: 3 bases; J trimming: 3 bases; junction bases outside the gene matches: 12. This CDR3 region has 16 residues. The germline V gene has CDR1 DFQATT and CDR2 SNEGSKA (reference sequence). The CDR3 spells CSARGGSAGGTDTQYF. The CDR3 region has the DNA TGCAGTGCTAGGGGAGGGAGCGCTGGTGGGACAGATACGCAGTATTTT.

This clone was recorded many times. The chain has TRBV6-6 and TRBJ1-2; 11 bases line up with TRBD1. Germline V gene sequence: CDR1 MNHNY, CDR2 SVGAGI (reference sequence). V was clipped by 1 base and J by 1 base; unmatched bases: 8. The CDR3 runs to 18 residues. The CDR3 sequence: CASSYYLWGQGVNYGYTF. The CDR3 DNA reads TGTGCCAGCAGTTACTACCTGTGGGGACAGGGGGTTAACTATGGCTACACCTTC.

This chain links TRBV5-1 with TRBJ2-1, with 7 nucleotides matching TRBD1. The length of the CDR3 is 16 residues. V lost 0 bases to trimming and J lost 5 bases; unmatched junction nucleotides: 8. Germline loops: CDR1 SGHRS, CDR2 YFSETQ. The CDR3 region is CASSLEPQGVHNEQFF. CDR3 DNA: TGCGCCAGCAGCTTGGAGCCCCAGGGGGTTCACAATGAGCAGTTCTTC.

This clone appeared a few times. This sequence joins TRBV11-3 and TRBJ2-7, with TRBD1 as a possible D gene (6 bases). From germline, CDR1 is SGHNT and CDR2 YENEEA. V was pared by 5 bases and J by 3 bases, with 11 bases between. The CDR3 runs to 13 residues. This CDR3 is CASSNPDSYEQYF. CDR3 bases: TGTGCCAGCAGCAACCCGGACAGCTACGAGCAGTACTTC.

This clone was seen at least ten times. A read error is possible here, since a much larger clone lies one base away. The chain combines TRBV5-1 with TRBJ1-1; D is uncertain. Germline CDR1 and CDR2: SGHRS and YFSETQ. CDR3 size: 14 residues. In nucleotides, the CDR3 is TGCACCAGCAGCTTGTTGCCATCGAACACTGAAGCTTTCTTT. Amino acid sequence: CTSSLLPSNTEAFF.

This clone is judged medium-sized. This chain joins TRBV20-1 and TRBJ1-2; D gene ambiguous. Germline assignment: CDR1 DFQATT and CDR2 SNEGSKA (reference sequence). Trimming cost V 0 bases and J 3 bases, with 11 bases left between them. This CDR3 is 14 amino acids long. In nucleotides, the CDR3 is TGCAGTGCTAGAGATCCGAGTGAATACTATGGCTACACCTTC. Amino acid sequence: CSARDPSEYYGYTF.

This chain links TRBV11-1 with TRBJ2-7; 8 bases agree with TRBD2. The length of the CDR3 is 19 residues. V gave up 5 bases and J gave up 0 bases; unmatched junction bases: 18. Germline V gene data show CDR1 as SGHAT and CDR2 as FQDESV (reference sequence). The CDR3 coding sequence is TGTGCCAGCAGCATTCGTACTAGCGGTAGGGCCCCAGGCTCCTACGAGCAGTACTTC. Protein sequence: CASSIRTSGRAPGSYEQYF.

This clone is labeled as large. The DNA of the CDR3 is TGTGCCAGCACCTCCCCCTACAGGGTAGATAACTATGGCTACACCTTC. It translates to CASTSPYRVDNYGYTF. The V and J genes are TRBV6-1 and TRBJ1-2; D might be TRBD1 (6 bases). The germline V gene encodes CDR1 MNHNS and CDR2 SASEGT. CDR3 length: 16 residues. V lost 7 bases, J lost 1 base, and 19 bases lay in between.

The rearrangement joins TRBV18 to TRBJ1-2, with TRBD1 identical over 12 bases. CDR1 is KGHSH, CDR2 LQKENI, per germline. J was trimmed by 4 bases and V by 3 bases; bases with no gene match: 3. The CDR3 runs 15 residues. CDR3 nucleotides: TGTGCCAGCTCACCCGGGACAGGGGGCGTCTATGGCTACACCTTC. This translates into CASSPGTGGVYGYTF.

The chain uses TRBV30 and TRBJ1-2, with D uncertain. Germline V gives CDR1 GTSNPN, CDR2 SVGIG (reference sequence). Between the trimmed V and J ends, which lost 4 bases and 5 bases, there was a span of 14 bases. The length of the CDR3 is 13 residues. CDR3 bases: TGTGCCTGGACCCTGGATAGACGGTATGGCTACACCTTC. Translated, it gives CAWTLDRRYGYTF.

Relative to its sample, this clone is medium-sized. The genes are TRBV4-3 and TRBJ2-2, with unresolved D. Germline CDR1 LGHNA, CDR2 YSLEER. Between the trimmed V and J ends, which lost 1 base and 7 bases, there was a span of 7 bases. This CDR3 is built from 13 residues. The CDR3: CASSQVNGGELFF. In DNA, the CDR3 is TGCGCCAGCAGCCAAGTAAACGGCGGGGAGCTGTTTTTT.

This clone appeared a few times. This rearrangement joins TRBV4-1 to TRBJ1-4, with no clear D. The germline V gene has CDR1 MGHRA and CDR2 YSYEKL. V lost 0 bases to trimming and J lost 5 bases, with 13 bases between them. The CDR3 length is 16 residues. This chain's CDR3 is CASSQDGEPANEKLFF. The CDR3 DNA follows: TGCGCCAGCAGCCAAGATGGGGAGCCGGCGAATGAAAAACTGTTTTTT.

The chain joins TRBV6-1 to TRBJ2-3; 7 bases agree with TRBD1. V trimming: 6 bases; J trimming: 6 bases; junction bases outside the gene matches: 9. Germline CDR1 and CDR2: MNHNS and SASEGT. This CDR3 comprises 14 residues. The CDR3 loop is CASRERGRIDTQYF. The CDR3 DNA follows: TGTGCCAGCAGAGAGAGGGGGCGCATTGATACGCAGTATTTT.

The chain is built from TRBV5-1 and TRBJ2-3, with 10 bases lining up with TRBD2. The CDR3 is 17 amino acids. The V gene end was trimmed by 0 bases and the J gene end by 2 bases; junction bases not matched to a gene: 6. Germline V lookup: CDR1 SGHRS, CDR2 YFSETQ. The CDR3 reads CASSLEKGTSATDTQYF. CDR3 coding DNA: TGCGCCAGCAGCTTGGAGAAAGGGACTAGCGCCACAGATACGCAGTATTTT.

This clone has only a few counts. A much larger clonotype is one base distant, so this may be a read error. This chain joins TRBV4-2 and TRBJ2-5; D possibly uses TRBD1 or TRBD2 (5 bases each). The length of the CDR3 is 14 residues. The germline V gene encodes CDR1 LGHNA and CDR2 YNFKEQ. Between the trimmed V and J ends, which lost 4 bases and 2 bases, there was a span of 11 bases. Here the CDR3 DNA reads TGTGCCAGCAGCCCAGTGGGGGAACAAGAGACCCAGTACTTC. Translation gives CASSPVGEQETQYF.

The rearrangement links TRBV9 to TRBJ1-4; D not resolved. The CDR3 has 15 amino acids. Trimming removed 0 bases from V and 0 bases from J, with 6 bases in between. Germline-derived CDR1 and CDR2 are SGDLS and YYNGEE. In nucleotides, the CDR3 is TGTGCCAGCAGCGTAGTTACAGCAACTAATGAAAAACTGTTTTTT. Protein: CASSVVTATNEKLFF.